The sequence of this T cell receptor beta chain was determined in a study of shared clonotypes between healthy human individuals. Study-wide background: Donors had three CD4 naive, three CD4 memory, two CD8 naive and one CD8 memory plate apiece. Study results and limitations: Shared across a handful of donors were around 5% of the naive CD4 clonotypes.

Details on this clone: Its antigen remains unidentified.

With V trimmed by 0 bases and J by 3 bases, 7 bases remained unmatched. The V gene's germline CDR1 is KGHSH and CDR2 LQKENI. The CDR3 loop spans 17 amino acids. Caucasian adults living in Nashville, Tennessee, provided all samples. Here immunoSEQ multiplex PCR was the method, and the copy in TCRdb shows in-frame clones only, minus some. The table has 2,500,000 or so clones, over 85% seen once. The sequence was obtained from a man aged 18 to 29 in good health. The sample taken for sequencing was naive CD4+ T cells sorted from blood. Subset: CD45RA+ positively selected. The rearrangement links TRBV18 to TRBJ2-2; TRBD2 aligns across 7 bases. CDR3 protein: CASSPPAAGEDTGELFF. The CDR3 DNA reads TGTGCCAGCTCACCACCGGCGGCGGGAGAGGACACCGGGGAGCTGTTTTTT.